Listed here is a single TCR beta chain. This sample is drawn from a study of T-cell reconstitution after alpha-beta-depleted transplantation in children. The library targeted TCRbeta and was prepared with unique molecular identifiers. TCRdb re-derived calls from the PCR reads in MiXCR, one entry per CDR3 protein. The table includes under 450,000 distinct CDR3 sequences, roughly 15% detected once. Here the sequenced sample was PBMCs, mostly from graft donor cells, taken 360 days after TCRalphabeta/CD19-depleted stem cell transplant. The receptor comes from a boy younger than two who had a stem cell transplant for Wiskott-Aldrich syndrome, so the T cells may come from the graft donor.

The chain's CDR3 is CASSSAGGGSYEQYF. CDR3 bases: TGTGCCAGCAGCTCAGCGGGAGGTGGGTCCTACGAGCAGTACTTC. V and J are TRBV13 and TRBJ2-7; TRBD2 matches at 9 bases. This CDR3 has 15 residues. V lost 4 bases to trimming and J lost 1 base; unmatched junction nucleotides: 5. Germline loops: CDR1 PRHDT, CDR2 FYEKMQ (reference sequence).